These 15 T cell receptor beta chains originate from one sample sequenced in a study of blood T cell repertoires in COVID-19. Produced via immunoSEQ multiplex PCR; TCRdb's table is partial and in-frame only. Among under 300,000 clones listed, roughly nine tenths were seen once. Input material: PBMCs or T cells enriched from blood (not recorded which). The receptors were sampled from a human donor in a cohort exposed to, infected with or recovered from COVID-19 (not recorded which). The donor label of this sample is uncertain.

The V gene is TRBV5-6, the J gene TRBJ2-3; maybe TRBD1 (5 bases). The CDR3 has 15 residues. The V gene's germline CDR1 is SGHDT and CDR2 YYEEEE. Trimming removed 2 bases from V and 4 bases from J, with 14 bases in between. This CDR3 is CASSFVGRMADTQYF. The DNA for the CDR3 is TGTGCCAGCAGCTTCGTGGGGCGTATGGCAGATACGCAGTATTTT.

The chain joins TRBV19 to TRBJ1-2; 9 bases line up with TRBD1. The V gene's germline CDR1 is LNHDA and CDR2 SQIVND (reference sequence). The CDR3 is 12 amino acids. Losses at the gene ends were 4 bases for V and 7 bases for J; bases not matched to a gene: 1. DNA of the CDR3: TGTGCCAGTAGTAGGGACAGGGTTGGCTACACCTTC. It codes for CASSRDRVGYTF.

The chain recombines TRBV5-1 with TRBJ1-2; tentative D call: TRBD1 (5 bases). V was clipped by 1 base and J by 3 bases, with 13 bases between them. This CDR3 has 15 residues. Germline V gene lookup returns CDR1 SGHRS and CDR2 YFSETQ. CDR3 sequence (DNA): TGCGCCAGCAGCTTGTTTCCAGGGATCGACTATGGCTACACCTTC. Its protein is CASSLFPGIDYGYTF.

The chain is built from TRBV30 and TRBJ2-3; TRBD1 might be the D (5 bases). Trimming left V 6 bases short and J 0 bases short, with 10 bases between. The CDR3 runs 13 residues. CDR1 and CDR2 (germline): GTSNPN, SVGIG (reference sequence). For the CDR3, the DNA is TGTGCCTGTGTCAGGGCTAGCACAGATACGCAGTATTTT. Translated: CACVRASTDTQYF.

The gene calls are TRBV5-1 and TRBJ2-7; 9 positions match TRBD1. Germline lookup yields CDR1 SGHRS and CDR2 YFSETQ. This CDR3 has 16 amino acids. The V and J ends lost 1 base and 4 bases, in that order; junction bases with no gene match: 9. DNA of the CDR3: TGCGCCAGCAGCTTGCTAGATCGGGACAGGGAATACGAGCAGTACTTC. Amino acid sequence: CASSLLDRDREYEQYF.

This clone was seen a handful of times. The chain employs TRBV3-1 (or the pseudogene TRBV3-2) and TRBJ2-2, with 13 bases identical to TRBD2. After removal of 4 bases from V and 5 bases from J, the junction contained 13 bases not matched to a gene. Looked up from germline, CDR1 is LGHDT and CDR2 is YNNKEL (reference sequence). This CDR3 region has 19 residues. Here the CDR3 reads CASSLSTGTSGVGTGELFF. In DNA, the CDR3 is TGTGCCAGCAGCCTATCCACCGGGACTAGCGGGGTAGGGACCGGGGAGCTGTTTTTT.

This chain connects TRBV5-6 to TRBJ2-6; 12 bases align to TRBD2. Germline CDR1 SGHDT, CDR2 YYEEEE. V gave up 0 bases and J gave up 0 bases; unmatched junction bases: 4. The CDR3 consists of 19 residues. This chain's CDR3 is CASSLGTSGTISGANVLTF. CDR3 bases: TGTGCCAGCAGCTTGGGGACTAGCGGGACAATCTCTGGGGCCAACGTCCTGACTTTC.

The genes are TRBV5-4 and TRBJ2-1, with D possibly matching TRBD2 (6 bases). The CDR3 has 17 residues. Germline V lookup: CDR1 SGHNT, CDR2 YYREEE (reference sequence). The V end lost 4 bases, the J end lost 0 bases, and 17 bases lay between the germline ends. The CDR3 nucleotides read TGTGCCAGCAGCCCACGGCGGGGCCCCAGCTCCTACAATGAGCAGTTCTTC. Encoded protein: CASSPRRGPSSYNEQFF. Drawing the rest from reference TRBV5-4 and TRBJ2-1, the complete variable domain is ETGVTQSPTHLIKTRGQQVTLRCSSQSGHNTVSWYQQALGQGPQFIFQYYREEENGRGNFPPRFSGLQFPNYSSELNVNALELDDSALYLCASSPRRGPSSYNEQFFGPGTRLTVL.

The genes are TRBV12-3 or TRBV12-4 and TRBJ1-1; TRBD1 might be the D (5 bases). The ends were cut back, 6 bases at V and 11 bases at J, with 16 bases in the middle. There are 12 residues in the CDR3. CDR3 nucleotide sequence: TGTGCCAGCAGGTTGTCTCCAGGGAGGGCTTTCTTT. This encodes CASRLSPGRAFF.

V is TRBV18 and J is TRBJ1-2; 7 bases map to TRBD1. V dropped 4 bases and J dropped 2; count of bases not matched to a gene: 4. Per germline, CDR1 KGHSH and CDR2 LQKENI. CDR3 length equals 14 residues. The CDR3 sequence is CASSLKTGNYGYTF. The CDR3 DNA reads TGTGCCAGCTCACTAAAGACAGGGAACTATGGCTACACCTTC.

The chain recombines TRBV11-2 with TRBJ1-2; maybe TRBD1 (6 bases). V gave up 4 bases and J gave up 7 bases, with 19 bases separating them. This CDR3 comprises 15 residues. Germline CDR1 is SGHAT and CDR2 is FQNNGV. CDR3 sequence reads: CASSSYKQGTGGYTF. The CDR3 region has the DNA TGTGCCAGCAGCTCTTATAAACAGGGAACTGGTGGCTACACCTTC.

This chain uses TRBV7-2 with TRBJ1-2; D is possibly TRBD1 (6 bases). Trimming left V 0 bases short and J 3 bases short, with 14 bases between. Germline CDR1 and CDR2: SGHTA and FQGNSA. The CDR3 totals 16 residues. This CDR3 reads CASSLAAGVNHYGYTF. In DNA form, the CDR3 reads TGTGCCAGCAGCTTAGCAGCAGGGGTCAACCACTATGGCTACACCTTC.

V gene TRBV5-4 combines with J gene TRBJ2-1; 12 bases are shared with TRBD2. From germline, CDR1 is SGHNT and CDR2 YYREEE (reference sequence). Trimming cost V 4 bases and J 5 bases; bases outside gene matches: 1. The CDR3 totals 14 residues. The CDR3 region has the DNA TGTGCCAGCAGCGGACTAGCGGGGAACAATGAGCAGTTCTTC. It encodes CASSGLAGNNEQFF.

This chain joins TRBV27 and TRBJ1-2; 8 positions agree with TRBD1. The CDR3 is 15 residues long. The germline gives CDR1 MNHEY, CDR2 SMNVEV (reference sequence). With 5 bases clipped from V and 8 bases from J, the junction kept 13 bases outside the gene matches. The CDR3 sequence: CASSKSDRAAKGYTF. CDR3 in DNA: TGTGCCAGCAGTAAGTCGGACAGGGCGGCGAAAGGCTACACCTTC.

This clone has more than one count but fewer than ten. The chain couples TRBV19 to TRBJ1-2; 7 bases map to TRBD1. This CDR3 spans 13 amino acids. With 5 bases clipped from V and 4 bases from J, the junction kept 4 bases outside the gene matches. Germline CDR1 LNHDA, CDR2 SQIVND (reference sequence). CDR3 residues: CASSPGTAYGYTF. Here the CDR3 DNA reads TGTGCCAGTAGTCCCGGGACAGCCTATGGCTACACCTTC. Looking up the rest from reference TRBV19 and TRBJ1-2 gives the full variable domain: DGGITQSPKYLFRKEGQNVTLSCEQNLNHDAMYWYRQDPGQGLRLIYYSQIVNDFQKGDIAEGYSVSREKKESFPLTVTSAQKNPTAFYLCASSPGTAYGYTFGSGTRLTVV.